The T cell receptor (beta chain) described here comes from a study of T cell changes during pregnancy in multiple sclerosis. The method was immunoSEQ multiplex PCR; TCRdb's version includes in-frame clones alone and lacks a portion of them. Of roughly 100,000 clones listed, around 90% were seen once; the top ten hold approximately 1.5%. The sequenced sample was peripheral blood, obtained after pregnancy. The TCR sequence derives from a female donor with multiple sclerosis, enrolled in a pregnancy study.

The CDR3 nucleotides are TGTGCCAGCAGCCAAGATCTTGGGAGGACAGGGGGCAATCAGCCCCAGCATTTT. It specifies CASSQDLGRTGGNQPQHF. The chain uses TRBV4-2 and TRBJ1-5, with TRBD1 matching over 9 bases. This CDR3 spans 18 amino acids. Trimming cost V 0 bases and J 2 bases; bases outside gene matches: 8. CDR1 LGHNA and CDR2 YNFKEQ come from the germline V gene.